This TCR beta chain was identified in a study of T cell repertoires in cytomegalovirus infection. This clonotype was observed at least ten times. From the reads, TCRdb called clonotypes with MiXCR, one entry per CDR3 protein. The sample has approximately 700,000 distinct CDR3 sequences, less than 40% seen once. Germline V gene lookup returns CDR1 MGHRA and CDR2 YSYEKL. The ends were cut back, 1 base at V and 4 bases at J, with 7 bases in the middle. CDR3 length equals 13 residues. Sequenced: PBMCs. The receptor was isolated from a human donor in good health (CMV status not recorded). Some clones in this sample may be carry-over from other donors' samples. This chain uses TRBV4-1 with TRBJ1-2; D is unclear. DNA of the CDR3: TGCGCCAGCAGCCAAGCTGATAGCTATGGCTACACCTTC. Translation: CASSQADSYGYTF.